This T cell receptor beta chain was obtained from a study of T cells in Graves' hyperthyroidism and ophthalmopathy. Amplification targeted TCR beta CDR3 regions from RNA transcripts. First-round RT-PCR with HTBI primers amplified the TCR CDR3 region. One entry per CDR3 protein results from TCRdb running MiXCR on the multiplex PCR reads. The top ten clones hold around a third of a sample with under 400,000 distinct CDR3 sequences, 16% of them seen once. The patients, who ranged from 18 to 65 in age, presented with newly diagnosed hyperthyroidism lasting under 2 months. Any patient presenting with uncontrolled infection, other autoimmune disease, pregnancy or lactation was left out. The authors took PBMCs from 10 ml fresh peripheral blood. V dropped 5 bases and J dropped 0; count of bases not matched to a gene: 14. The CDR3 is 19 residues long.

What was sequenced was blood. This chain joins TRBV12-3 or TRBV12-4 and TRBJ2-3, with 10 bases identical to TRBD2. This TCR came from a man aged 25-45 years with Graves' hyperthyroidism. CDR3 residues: CASSRSRLAGATSTDTQYF. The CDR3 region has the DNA TGTGCCAGCAGTCGATCTCGACTAGCGGGTGCCACTAGCACAGATACGCAGTATTTT.